This T cell receptor beta chain was sequenced during a study of T cell repertoires in ileal Crohn's disease. On the study more broadly: Every patient was operated on for stricturing (roughly 61%) or penetrating (approximately 40%) complications. About half received postoperative treatment, approximately 12 with thiopurines and around 18 anti-TNF. Regarding the study as a whole: Endoscopic recurrence occurred in every patient whose clonality exceeded 26.8%.

This clone is labeled as medium-sized. Its matching antigen is unknown. Sequencing used immunoSEQ multiplex PCR; TCRdb keeps in-frame clones, though not all of them. The sample gives about 9,600 clones, around 80% of which show up once; approximately 24% is in the top ten. V lost 4 bases and J lost 0; bases outside the gene matches: 5. The CDR3 is 16 residues long. Germline V CDR1 and CDR2: LGHNA, YNFKEQ. The sequenced sample consisted of ileal tissue. The chain joins TRBV4-2 to TRBJ2-1; 8 bases fit TRBD2. The sequence was obtained from an adult with Crohn's disease. DNA for the CDR3: TGTGCCAGCAGCCGTGCCGGGACTAGCTCCTACAATGAGCAGTTCTTC. Protein product: CASSRAGTSSYNEQFF.